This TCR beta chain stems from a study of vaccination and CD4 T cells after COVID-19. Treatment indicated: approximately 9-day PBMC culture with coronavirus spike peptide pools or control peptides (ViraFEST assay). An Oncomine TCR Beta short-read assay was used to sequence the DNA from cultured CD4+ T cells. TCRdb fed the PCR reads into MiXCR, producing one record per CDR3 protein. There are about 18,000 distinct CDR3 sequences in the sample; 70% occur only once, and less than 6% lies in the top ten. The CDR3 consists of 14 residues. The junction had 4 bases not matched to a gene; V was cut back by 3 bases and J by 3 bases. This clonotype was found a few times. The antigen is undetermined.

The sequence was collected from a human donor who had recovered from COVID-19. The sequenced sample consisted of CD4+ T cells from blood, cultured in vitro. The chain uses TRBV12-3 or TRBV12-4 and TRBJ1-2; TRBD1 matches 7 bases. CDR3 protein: CASSFGGGDYGYTF. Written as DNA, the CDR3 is TGTGCCAGCAGTTTTGGAGGGGGCGACTATGGCTACACCTTC.